This is a list of T cell receptor beta chains from one sample in a study of PD-1 blockade in classical Hodgkin lymphoma. Sequencing was performed with immunoSEQ multiplex PCR; in TCRdb, only in-frame clones are kept and a portion is missing. This sample carries 70,000 or so clones, 85% to 95% of them seen once, and the ten largest clones take about 2.5%. What was sequenced was peripheral blood mononuclear cells (PBMCs). These receptors originate from a human donor with classical Hodgkin lymphoma. Both conserved end residues are part of each CDR3. The D gene is left open where the match is weak. Not all rows give a size; the values are once, few, many and, for expanded clones, a class.

v_call,clone_size,j_call,d_call,cdr3_nt,cdr3_aa
TRBV7-8,.,TRBJ2-4,.,TGTGCCAGCAGCTCCTCTTTGGCAGGGGTGATTGGAAACATTCAGTACTTC,CASSSSLAGVIGNIQYF
TRBV11-3,.,TRBJ2-2,.,TGTGCCAGCAGCTCGGATGGGGGCGGGGAGCTGTTTTTT,CASSSDGGGELFF
TRBV27,once,TRBJ2-6,.,TGTGCCAGCAGTTTCGTCTCTGGGGCCAACGTCCTGACTTTC,CASSFVSGANVLTF
TRBV30,few,TRBJ1-2,TRBD1,TGTGCCTGGAGCGAGGGGACAGGGGGGTTCGGCTACACCTTC,CAWSEGTGGFGYTF
TRBV2,.,TRBJ2-7,TRBD2,TGTGCCAGCAGTGAAGCGTCGGGGGGGGCCTACGAGCAGTACTTC,CASSEASGGAYEQYF
TRBV10-3,.,TRBJ2-2,TRBD1,TGTGCCATCAGCCCCGGACAGGGGGGGACCGGGGAGCTGTTTTTT,CAISPGQGGTGELFF
TRBV19,.,TRBJ2-1,TRBD2,TGTGCCAGTAGTATAGGAGGTAGCGGGATTTATGAGCAGTTCTTC,CASSIGGSGIYEQFF
TRBV2,.,TRBJ1-5,.,TGTGCCAGCAGAGCCGGGACTACTAATCAGCCCCAGCATTTT,CASRAGTTNQPQHF
TRBV5-1,once,TRBJ1-1,.,TGCGCCAGCAGCCACCCGTTGGCAGGGGTCAACACTGAAGCTTTCTTT,CASSHPLAGVNTEAFF
TRBV29-1,.,TRBJ1-3,TRBD1,TGCAGCGTTAAAGCTTCCGGGACAGGGTGGGGAAACACCATATATTTT,CSVKASGTGWGNTIYF
TRBV7-2,.,TRBJ2-3,.,TGTGCCAGCAGCCCTGTGGGGCAGCTCACAGATACGCAGTATTTT,CASSPVGQLTDTQYF